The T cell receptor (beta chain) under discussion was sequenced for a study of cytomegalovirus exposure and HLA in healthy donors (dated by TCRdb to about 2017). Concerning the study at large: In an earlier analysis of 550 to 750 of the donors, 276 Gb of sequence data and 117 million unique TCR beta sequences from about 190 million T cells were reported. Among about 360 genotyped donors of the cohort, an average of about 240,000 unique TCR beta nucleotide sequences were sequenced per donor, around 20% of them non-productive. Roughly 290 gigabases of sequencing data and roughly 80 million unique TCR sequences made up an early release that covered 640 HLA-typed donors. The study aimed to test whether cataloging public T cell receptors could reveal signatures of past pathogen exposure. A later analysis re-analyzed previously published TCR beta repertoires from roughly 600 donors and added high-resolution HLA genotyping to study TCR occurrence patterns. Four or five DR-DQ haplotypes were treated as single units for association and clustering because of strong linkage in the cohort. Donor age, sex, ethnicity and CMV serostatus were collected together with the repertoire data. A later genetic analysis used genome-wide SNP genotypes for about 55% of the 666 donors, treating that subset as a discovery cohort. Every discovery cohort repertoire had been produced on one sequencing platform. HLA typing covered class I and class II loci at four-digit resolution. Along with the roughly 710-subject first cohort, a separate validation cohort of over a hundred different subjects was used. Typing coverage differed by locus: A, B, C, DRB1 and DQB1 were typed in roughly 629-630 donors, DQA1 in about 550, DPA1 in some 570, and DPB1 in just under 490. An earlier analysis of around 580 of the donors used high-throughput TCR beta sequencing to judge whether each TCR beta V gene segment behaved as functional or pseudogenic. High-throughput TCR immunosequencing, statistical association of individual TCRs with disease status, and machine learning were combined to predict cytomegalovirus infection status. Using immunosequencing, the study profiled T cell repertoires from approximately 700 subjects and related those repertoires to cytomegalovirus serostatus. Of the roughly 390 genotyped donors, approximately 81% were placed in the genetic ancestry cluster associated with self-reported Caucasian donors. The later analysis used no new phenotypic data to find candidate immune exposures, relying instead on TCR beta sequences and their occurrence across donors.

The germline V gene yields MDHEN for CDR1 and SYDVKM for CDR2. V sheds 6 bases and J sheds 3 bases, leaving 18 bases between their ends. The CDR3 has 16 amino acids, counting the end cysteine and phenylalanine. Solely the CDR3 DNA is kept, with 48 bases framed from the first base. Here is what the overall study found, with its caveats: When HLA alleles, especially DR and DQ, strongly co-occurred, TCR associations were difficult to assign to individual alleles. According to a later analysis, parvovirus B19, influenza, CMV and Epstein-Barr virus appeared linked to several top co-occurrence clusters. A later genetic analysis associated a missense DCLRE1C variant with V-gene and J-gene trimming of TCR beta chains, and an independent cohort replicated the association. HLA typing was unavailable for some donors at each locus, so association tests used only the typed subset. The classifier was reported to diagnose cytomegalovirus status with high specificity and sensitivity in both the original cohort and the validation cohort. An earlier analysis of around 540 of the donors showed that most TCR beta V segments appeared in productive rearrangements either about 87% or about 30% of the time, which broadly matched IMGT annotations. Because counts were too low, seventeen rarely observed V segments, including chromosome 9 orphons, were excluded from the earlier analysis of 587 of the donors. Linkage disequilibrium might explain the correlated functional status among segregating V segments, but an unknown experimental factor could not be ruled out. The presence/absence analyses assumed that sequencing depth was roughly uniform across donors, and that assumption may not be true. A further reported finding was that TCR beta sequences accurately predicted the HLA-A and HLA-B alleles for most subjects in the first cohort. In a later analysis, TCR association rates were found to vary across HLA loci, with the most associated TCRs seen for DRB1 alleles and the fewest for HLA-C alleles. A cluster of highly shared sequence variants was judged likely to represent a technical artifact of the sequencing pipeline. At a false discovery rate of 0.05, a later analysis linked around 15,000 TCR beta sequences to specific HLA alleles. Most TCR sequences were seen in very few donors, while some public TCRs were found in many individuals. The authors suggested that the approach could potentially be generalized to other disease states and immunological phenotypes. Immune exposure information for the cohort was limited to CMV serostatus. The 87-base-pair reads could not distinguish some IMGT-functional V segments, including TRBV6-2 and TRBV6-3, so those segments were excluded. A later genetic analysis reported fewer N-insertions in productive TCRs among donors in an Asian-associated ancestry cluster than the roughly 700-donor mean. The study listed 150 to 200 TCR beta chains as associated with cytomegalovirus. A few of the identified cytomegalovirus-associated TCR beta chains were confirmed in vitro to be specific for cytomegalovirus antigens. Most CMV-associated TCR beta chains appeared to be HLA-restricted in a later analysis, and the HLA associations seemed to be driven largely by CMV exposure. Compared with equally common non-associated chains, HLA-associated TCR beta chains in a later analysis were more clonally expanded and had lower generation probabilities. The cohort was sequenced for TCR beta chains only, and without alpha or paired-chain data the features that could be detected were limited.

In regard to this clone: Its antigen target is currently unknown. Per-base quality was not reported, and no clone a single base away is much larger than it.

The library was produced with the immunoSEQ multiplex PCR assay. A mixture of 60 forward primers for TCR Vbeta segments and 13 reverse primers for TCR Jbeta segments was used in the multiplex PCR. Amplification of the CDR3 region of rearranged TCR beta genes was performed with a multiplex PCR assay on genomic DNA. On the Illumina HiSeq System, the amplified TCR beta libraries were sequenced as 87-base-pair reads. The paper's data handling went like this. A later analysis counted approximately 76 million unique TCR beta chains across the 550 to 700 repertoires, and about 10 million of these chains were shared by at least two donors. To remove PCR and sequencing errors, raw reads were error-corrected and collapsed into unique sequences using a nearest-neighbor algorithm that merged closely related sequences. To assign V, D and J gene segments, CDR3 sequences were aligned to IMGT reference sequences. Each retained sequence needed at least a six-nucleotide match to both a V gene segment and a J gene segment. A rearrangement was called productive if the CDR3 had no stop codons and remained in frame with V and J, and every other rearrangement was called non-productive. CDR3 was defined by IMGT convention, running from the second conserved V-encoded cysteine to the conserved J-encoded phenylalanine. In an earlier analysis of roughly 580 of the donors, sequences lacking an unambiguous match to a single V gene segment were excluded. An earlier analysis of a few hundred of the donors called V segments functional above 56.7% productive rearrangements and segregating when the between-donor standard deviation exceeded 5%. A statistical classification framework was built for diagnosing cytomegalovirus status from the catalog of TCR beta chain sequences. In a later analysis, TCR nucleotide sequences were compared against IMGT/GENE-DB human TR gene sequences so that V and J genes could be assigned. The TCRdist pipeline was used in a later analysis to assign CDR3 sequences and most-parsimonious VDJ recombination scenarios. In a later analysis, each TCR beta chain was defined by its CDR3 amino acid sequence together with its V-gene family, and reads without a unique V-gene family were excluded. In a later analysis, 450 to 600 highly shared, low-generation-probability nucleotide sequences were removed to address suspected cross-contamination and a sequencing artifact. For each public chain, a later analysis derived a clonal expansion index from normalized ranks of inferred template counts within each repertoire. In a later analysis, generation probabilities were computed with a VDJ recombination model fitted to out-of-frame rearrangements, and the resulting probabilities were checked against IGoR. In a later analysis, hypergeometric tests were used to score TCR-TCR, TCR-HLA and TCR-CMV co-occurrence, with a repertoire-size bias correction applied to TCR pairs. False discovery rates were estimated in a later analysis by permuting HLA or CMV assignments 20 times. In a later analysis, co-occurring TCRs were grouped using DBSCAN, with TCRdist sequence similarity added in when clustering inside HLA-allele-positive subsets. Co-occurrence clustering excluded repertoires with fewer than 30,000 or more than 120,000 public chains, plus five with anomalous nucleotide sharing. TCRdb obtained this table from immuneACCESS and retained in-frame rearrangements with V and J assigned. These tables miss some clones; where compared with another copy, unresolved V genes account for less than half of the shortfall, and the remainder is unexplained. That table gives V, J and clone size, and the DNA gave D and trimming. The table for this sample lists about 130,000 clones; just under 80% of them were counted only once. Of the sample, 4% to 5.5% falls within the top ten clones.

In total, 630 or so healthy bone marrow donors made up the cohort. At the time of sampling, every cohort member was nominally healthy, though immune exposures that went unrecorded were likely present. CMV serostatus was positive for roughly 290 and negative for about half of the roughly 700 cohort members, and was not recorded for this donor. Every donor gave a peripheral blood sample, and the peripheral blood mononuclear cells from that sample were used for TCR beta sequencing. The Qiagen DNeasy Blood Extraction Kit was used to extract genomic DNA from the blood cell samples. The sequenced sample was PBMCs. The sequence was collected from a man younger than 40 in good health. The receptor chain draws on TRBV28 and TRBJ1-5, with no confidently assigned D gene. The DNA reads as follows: TGTGCCAGCAGCCCGGCCGGAGGGCGGATCAATCAGCCCCAGCATTTT. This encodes CASSPAGGRINQPQHF.